Listed here is a single T cell receptor beta chain. This specimen belongs to a study of blood T cell repertoires in COVID-19. Study-wide context: T cells, B-cell-depleted T cells, or PBMCs provided the cDNA or gDNA that served as material.

As processed by the authors: Estimation of nucleated cell counts was performed using reference gene primer amplification. Repertoires were generated with immunoSEQ multiplex PCR, while TCRdb's copy carries only in-frame clones and drops some. That table furnishes V, J and clone size, whereas the DNA furnished D and trimming. The sample yields roughly 180,000 clones, 70% to 90% seen once. CDR3 length: 15 residues. Looked up from germline, CDR1 is SGHRS and CDR2 is YFSETQ. V lost 3 bases and J lost 8, with 17 bases in between. The age range of participants was about 18 to 100 years, with residence in roughly 25 US areas. Membership in each cohort depended on participant-reported clinical history.

J is TRBJ1-4 and V is TRBV5-1; D call uncertain. The clonotype comes from a woman aged 45 to 65 who had recovered from COVID-19. Sequencing was performed on PBMCs or T cells enriched from blood (not recorded which). CDR3 sequence (DNA): TGCGCCAGCAGCTGGGGTGACCGGGAGGCGGAAAAACTGTTTTTT. This sequence encodes CASSWGDREAEKLFF.